A selection of T cell receptor beta chains follows, all from one sample in a study of shared clonotypes between healthy human individuals. TCRdb's table, derived via immunoSEQ multiplex PCR, lists solely in-frame clones and lacks some. The table records some 2,400,000 clones, approximately 94% of them present only once. Source material: naive CD4+ T cells sorted from blood. The receptors derive from a man in his late teens or twenties in good health. CDR3s include the opening cysteine and the closing phenylalanine or tryptophan. The D gene is left open where the match is weak. Clone size is shown for a subset of rows, as once, few, many or a class of expanded clone.

V	size	D	J	DNA	CDR3
TRBV4-3	.	.	TRBJ2-3	TGCGCCAGCAGCCAATTCGGGACCATCAACGGTGATACGCAGTATTTT	CASSQFGTINGDTQYF
TRBV5-4	.	TRBD1	TRBJ1-2	TGTGCCAGCAGCCCTTTAGCAGGGGGCGCCCATGGCTACACCTTC	CASSPLAGGAHGYTF
TRBV6-6	.	.	TRBJ1-5	TGTGCCAGCACTCAAGGAGGGGTCAATCAGCCCCAGCATTTT	CASTQGGVNQPQHF
TRBV7-9	once	.	TRBJ2-7	TGTGCCAGCAGCCTCGCCCCCGATTTCGAGCAGTACTTC	CASSLAPDFEQYF
TRBV11-2	.	TRBD2	TRBJ2-1	TGTGCCAGCAGCGAACTAGCGGGGGCAATTAATGAGCAGTTCTTC	CASSELAGAINEQFF
TRBV29-1	.	.	TRBJ1-5	TGCAGCGTCAAACACTCCAATCAGCCCCAGCATTTT	CSVKHSNQPQHF
TRBV11-3	once	.	TRBJ1-6	TGTGCCAGCAGCCCCATGGCAGGTGAATCCTATAATTCACCCCTCCACTTT	CASSPMAGESYNSPLHF
TRBV6-1	once	.	TRBJ2-7	TGTGCCAGCAGTGAAGTTGACACCTCCTACGAGCAGTACTTC	CASSEVDTSYEQYF
TRBV9	.	.	TRBJ2-7	TGTGCCAGCAGCGTAGCCTGGTACTCCTACGAGCAGTACTTC	CASSVAWYSYEQYF
TRBV19	.	TRBD1	TRBJ2-2	TGTGCCAGTAACCCGGACAGGAGTCTCACCGGGGAGCTGTTTTTT	CASNPDRSLTGELFF
TRBV18	.	TRBD1	TRBJ1-5	TGTGCCAGCTCACTCGGGACAGGTAGCAATCAGCCCCAGCATTTT	CASSLGTGSNQPQHF
TRBV2	.	TRBD1	TRBJ2-5	TGTGCCAGCAGTGATTGGGACAGGGTGTACTTC	CASSDWDRVYF
TRBV4-1	.	.	TRBJ1-4	TGCGCCAGCAGCGAGATATTGGGGGCTCGAGAAAAACTGTTTTTT	CASSEILGAREKLFF
TRBV5-4	.	TRBD1	TRBJ2-3	TGTGCCAGCAGCTCAACCGGGACAGGCACAGATACGCAGTATTTT	CASSSTGTGTDTQYF
TRBV5-1	.	.	TRBJ2-3	TGCGCCAGCAGCTTGGCCTCGAGGCCCACAGATACGCAGTATTTT	CASSLASRPTDTQYF
TRBV27	.	.	TRBJ2-3	TGTGCCAGCAGGACGGCAGATACGCAGTATTTT	CASRTADTQYF
TRBV5-1	once	TRBD1	TRBJ1-4	TGCGCCAGCAGCCCGGGACAGGGTCGCGAAAAACTGTTTTTT	CASSPGQGREKLFF
TRBV25-1	.	.	TRBJ2-4	TGTGCCAGCAGGTCTATATGGAAGTTAGCCAAAAACATTCAGTACTTC	CASRSIWKLAKNIQYF
TRBV9	.	.	TRBJ2-7	TGTGCCAGCAGCGTCGGAAGCCACTCCTACGAGCAGTACTTC	CASSVGSHSYEQYF
TRBV7-9	once	.	TRBJ1-4	TGTGCCAGCACCATTAGGGGGGAAAAACTGTTTTTT	CASTIRGEKLFF
TRBV19	.	.	TRBJ1-1	TGTGCCAGTAGAACCCAGGGGCTGAACACTGAAGCTTTCTTT	CASRTQGLNTEAFF
TRBV6-4	.	TRBD1	TRBJ1-2	TGTGCCAGCAGTGACGGGACAGTAGGAGGCTACACCTTC	CASSDGTVGGYTF
TRBV2	.	TRBD1	TRBJ1-1	TGTGCCAGCAGTCCCGACAGGGCCCTCGATGAAGCTTTCTTT	CASSPDRALDEAFF
TRBV5-8	.	TRBD1	TRBJ1-2	TGTGCCAGCAGCTTCCTGACAGGGTCCTATGGCTACACCTTC	CASSFLTGSYGYTF
TRBV5-1	.	.	TRBJ2-3	TGCGCCAGCAGCTCTGCGGGTATTAGCACAGATACGCAGTATTTT	CASSSAGISTDTQYF